These 9 T cell receptor beta chains came from one sample sequenced in a study of cytomegalovirus exposure and HLA in healthy donors. Both 60 Vbeta primers and 13 Jbeta primers went into the PCR. Clones were sequenced by immunoSEQ multiplex PCR, and TCRdb holds only the in-frame ones, with some missing. Here the sample spans about 200,000 clones, 75% to 90% being singletons. The sample comprised PBMCs. These receptors were obtained from a woman in her thirties or forties in good health and CMV-seronegative.

This clone occurred a few times. In DNA form, the CDR3 reads TGTGCCAGCAGCCTGGATGATCCAGGGAACACCGGGGAGCTGTTTTTT. It codes for CASSLDDPGNTGELFF. The rearrangement links TRBV7-9 to TRBJ2-2; D not certain. Germline CDR1 is SEHNR and CDR2 is FQNEAQ (reference sequence). The CDR3 loop spans 16 amino acids. The V gene lost 5 bases and the J gene lost 1 base, with 14 bases spanning the gap.

This chain joins TRBV29-1 and TRBJ2-1; possible D gene TRBD2, 5 bases. Germline CDR1 and CDR2: SQVTM and ANQGSEA. The CDR3 covers 12 residues. Trimming cost V 2 bases and J 4 bases, with 6 bases left between them. The CDR3 spells CSVETGYNEQFF. The CDR3 DNA is TGCAGCGTTGAAACGGGATACAATGAGCAGTTCTTC.

This chain connects TRBV9 to TRBJ2-1, with unresolved D. V dropped 0 bases and J dropped 4 bases, with 11 bases sitting between them. This CDR3 contains 15 residues. Germline V gene data show CDR1 as SGDLS and CDR2 as YYNGEE. The chain's CDR3 is CASSVALTPYNEQFF. CDR3 bases: TGTGCCAGCAGCGTAGCCCTGACTCCGTACAATGAGCAGTTCTTC.

This sequence joins TRBV10-3 and TRBJ2-1; 8 positions agree with TRBD1. Looked up from germline, CDR1 is ENHRY and CDR2 is SYGVKD. V dropped 4 bases and J dropped 4; count of bases not matched to a gene: 9. The CDR3 has 16 residues. CDR3 residues: CAISGGTGDRYNEQFF. CDR3 in DNA: TGTGCCATCAGTGGGGGGACAGGAGATCGTTACAATGAGCAGTTCTTC.

The chain carries TRBV27 and TRBJ2-1; 9 bases are a match to TRBD2. Looked up from germline, CDR1 is MNHEY and CDR2 is SMNVEV (reference sequence). V lost 8 bases to trimming and J lost 6 bases; unmatched junction nucleotides: 11. The CDR3 contains 15 residues. The CDR3 region is CASSKPGLARNEQFF. In DNA, the CDR3 is TGTGCCAGCTCTAAGCCGGGACTAGCTCGCAATGAGCAGTTCTTC.

The rearrangement links TRBV30 to TRBJ2-3, with D possibly matching TRBD1 (6 bases). The germline V gene has CDR1 GTSNPN and CDR2 SVGIG (reference sequence). This CDR3 region has 14 residues. V was pared by 5 bases and J by 6 bases, with 18 bases between. The CDR3 nucleotides are TGTGCCTGGGGTCGTGGGGGCGGCCGTGATACGCAGTATTTT. It codes for CAWGRGGGRDTQYF.

This chain joins TRBV2 and TRBJ1-2, with D possibly TRBD1 on 5 matching bases. Between the trimmed V and J ends, which lost 5 bases and 4 bases, there was a span of 14 bases. CDR1 is SNHLY and CDR2 is FYNNEI in the germline V gene. This CDR3 is 14 amino acids long. CDR3 DNA sequence: TGTGCCAGCAGTTCTCAGGGCTCCCCCTATGGCTACACCTTC. Protein sequence: CASSSQGSPYGYTF.

The gene calls are TRBV19 and TRBJ2-3; a possible D gene is TRBD2 (6 bases). This CDR3 is 15 amino acids long. The V gene's germline CDR1 is LNHDA and CDR2 SQIVND (reference sequence). Trimming left V 11 bases short and J 2 bases short, with 20 bases between. The CDR3 nucleotides read TGTGCCGTCCAGGCCGGGACTGGGGACACAGATACGCAGTATTTT. The encoded protein is CAVQAGTGDTDTQYF.

This CDR3 reads CASSVESRGRQPNTEAFF. CDR3 nucleotides: TGCGCCAGCAGTGTTGAGTCCAGGGGTCGCCAACCCAACACTGAAGCTTTCTTT. This sequence joins TRBV5-1 and TRBJ1-1, with TRBD1 as a possible D gene (6 bases). The V gene's germline CDR1 is SGHRS and CDR2 YFSETQ. The CDR3 has 18 residues. V was shortened by 5 bases and J by 2 bases, with 25 bases between the two germline ends.